This TCR beta chain was recovered during a study of blood T cells in healthy people across ages. Study outcomes and limitations: With donor CMV status unknown, expanded clonotype changes were possibly confounded. More naive CD4+ cells and higher diversity were found in long-lived than in aged donors.

This clonotype was counted a few times. Its matching antigen is unknown. Alongside a J-beta primer mix, a sample-barcoded 5' primer served in a second PCR lasting roughly 6 to 12 cycles. The template-switch adaptor was a 5' adaptor with 12 random nucleotides. It tagged each cDNA molecule. Individual samples furnished no less than 2.5 million CDR3-containing paired-end reads apiece. Each CDR3 protein gets one entry after TCRdb re-called the 5' RACE reads with MiXCR. The repertoire holds 800,000 to 900,000 distinct CDR3 sequences, with 55% to 65% as singletons. Per germline, CDR1 ENHRY and CDR2 SYGVKD. The CDR3 totals 15 residues. With V trimmed by 11 bases and J by 1 base, 8 bases remained unmatched.

The clonotype was recovered from a young man in good health. The chain couples TRBV10-3 to TRBJ1-6, with 7 bases matching TRBD1. Material for sequencing was blood. In nucleotides, the CDR3 is TGTGCCTCGTCCGGACAGGTTTCCTATAATTCACCCCTCCACTTT. Amino acids: CASSGQVSYNSPLHF.